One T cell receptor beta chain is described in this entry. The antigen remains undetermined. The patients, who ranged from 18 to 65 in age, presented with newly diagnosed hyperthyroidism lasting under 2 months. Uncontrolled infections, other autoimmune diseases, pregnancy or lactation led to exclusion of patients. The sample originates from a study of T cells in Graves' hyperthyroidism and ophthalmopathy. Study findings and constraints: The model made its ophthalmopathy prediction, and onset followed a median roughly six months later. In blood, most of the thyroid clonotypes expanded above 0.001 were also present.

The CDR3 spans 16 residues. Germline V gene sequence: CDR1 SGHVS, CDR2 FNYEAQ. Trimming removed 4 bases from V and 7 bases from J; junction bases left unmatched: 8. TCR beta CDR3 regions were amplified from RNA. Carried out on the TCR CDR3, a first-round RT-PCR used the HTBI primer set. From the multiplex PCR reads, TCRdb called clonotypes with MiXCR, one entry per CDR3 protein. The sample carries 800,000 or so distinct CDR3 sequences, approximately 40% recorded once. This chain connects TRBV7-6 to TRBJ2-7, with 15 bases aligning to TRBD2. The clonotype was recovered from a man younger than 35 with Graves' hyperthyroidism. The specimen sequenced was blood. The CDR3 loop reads CASSYGLAGGPQEQYF. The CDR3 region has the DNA TGTGCCAGCAGCTACGGACTAGCGGGAGGGCCCCAGGAGCAGTACTTC.